This T cell receptor (beta chain) was sequenced during a study of T cells in Graves' hyperthyroidism and ophthalmopathy. Study-wide results and limits: Blood samples included most of the expanded thyroid clonotypes exceeding 0.001.

The CDR3 is made up of 15 amino acids. V was clipped by 8 bases and J by 6 bases; unmatched bases: 11. Germline values: CDR1 SNHLY, CDR2 FYNNEI. The investigators amplified TCR beta CDR3 regions from RNA transcripts. First-round RT-PCR with HTBI primers amplified the TCR CDR3 region. A single record per CDR3 protein comes from TCRdb applying MiXCR to the multiplex PCR reads. The profile shows about 350,000 distinct CDR3 sequences, 14% of them singletons. Many counts were recorded for this clonotype. Its antigen is currently unknown. Not enrolled were patients with uncontrolled infection, other autoimmune disease, pregnancy or lactation.

The clonotype comes from a woman aged 25 to 45 with Graves' hyperthyroidism. Sequences were obtained from blood. The chain recombines TRBV2 with TRBJ2-2; 8 bases are a match to TRBD1. The chain's CDR3 is CASYGQGLFAGELFF. CDR3 in DNA: TGTGCCAGCTACGGACAGGGTCTTTTCGCCGGGGAGCTGTTTTTT.